This T cell receptor (beta chain) was captured in a study of cytomegalovirus exposure and HLA in healthy donors (dated by TCRdb to 2016 to 2017). Some background on the complete study: An earlier analysis of 587 of the donors reported about 280 Gb of sequence data and 117 million unique TCR beta sequences obtained from roughly 170 million T cells. An early release that covered fewer than 800 HLA-typed donors contained approximately 300 gigabases of sequencing data and 75 million to 100 million unique TCR sequences. Of the roughly 400 genotyped donors, roughly 80% fell in the genetic ancestry cluster associated with self-reported Caucasian donors. The aim of the study was to test whether cataloging public T cell receptors could identify signatures of past pathogen exposure. The T cell repertoires of 666 subjects were profiled by immunosequencing and related to cytomegalovirus serostatus. In addition to the first cohort of approximately 650 subjects, a separate validation cohort of 130 or so different subjects was used. High-throughput TCR immunosequencing, statistical association of individual TCRs with disease status, and machine learning were combined to predict cytomegalovirus infection status. A later analysis re-analyzed previously published TCR beta repertoires from hundreds of donors and added high-resolution HLA genotyping to study TCR occurrence patterns. The later analysis used no new phenotypic data to find candidate immune exposures, relying instead on TCR beta sequences and their occurrence across donors. To decide whether each TCR beta V gene segment behaved as functional or pseudogenic, an earlier analysis of 587 of the donors relied on high-throughput TCR beta sequencing. Donor age, sex, ethnicity and CMV serostatus were collected together with the repertoire data. A later genetic analysis took genome-wide SNP genotypes for about 65% of the roughly 670 donors and used that subset as a discovery cohort. Every repertoire in the discovery cohort had been generated on one and the same sequencing platform. HLA typing included class I and class II loci at four-digit resolution. The number of typed donors differed by locus: about 620-630 for A, B, C, DRB1 and DQB1; 500 to 550 for DQA1; approximately 600 for DPA1; and about 450 for DPB1. Because of strong linkage in the cohort, five DR-DQ haplotypes were treated as single units for association and clustering. Among approximately 370 genotyped donors of the cohort, an average of around 240,000 unique TCR beta nucleotide sequences was sequenced per donor, of which 15% to 20% were non-productive. Overall results and qualifications from the work: In a later analysis, HLA-associated TCR beta chains were found to be more clonally expanded and to have lower generation probabilities than equally common non-associated chains. Several of the top co-occurrence clusters appeared to be linked to parvovirus B19, influenza, CMV and Epstein-Barr virus, according to a later analysis. V-gene and J-gene trimming of TCR beta chains was associated with a missense DCLRE1C variant in a later genetic analysis, and the association was replicated in an independent cohort. Because the 87-base-pair reads could not distinguish some IMGT-functional V segments, including TRBV6-2 and TRBV6-3, those segments were excluded. Roughly uniform sequencing depth across donors was assumed in presence/absence analyses, although this assumption may not hold. In both the original and validation cohorts, the classifier was reported to diagnose cytomegalovirus status with high specificity and sensitivity. Linkage disequilibrium might explain the correlated functional status among segregating V segments, but an unknown experimental factor could not be ruled out. A further reported finding was that TCR beta sequences accurately predicted the HLA-A and HLA-B alleles for most subjects in the first cohort. In a later analysis, TCR association rates were found to vary across HLA loci, with the most associated TCRs seen for DRB1 alleles and the fewest for HLA-C alleles. When HLA alleles, especially DR and DQ, strongly co-occurred, TCR associations were difficult to assign to individual alleles. Specific HLA alleles were associated with 15,000 to 20,000 TCR beta sequences at a false discovery rate of 0.05 in a later analysis. A cluster of highly shared sequence variants was judged likely to be a technical artifact of the sequencing pipeline. Immune exposure information for the cohort was limited to CMV serostatus. Most CMV-associated TCR beta chains appeared to be HLA-restricted in a later analysis, and the HLA associations seemed to be driven largely by CMV exposure. Only TCR beta chains were sequenced in this cohort, and the absence of alpha or paired-chain data limited detectable features. Across donors, most TCR sequences were observed very rarely, whereas some public TCRs were present in many individuals. Compared with the roughly 670-donor mean, donors in an Asian-associated ancestry cluster had fewer N-insertions in productive TCRs, according to a later genetic analysis. In vitro tests confirmed that three of the cytomegalovirus-associated TCR beta chains recognize cytomegalovirus antigens. The earlier analysis of approximately 540 of the donors excluded around 17 rarely observed V segments, including chromosome 9 orphons, because counts were too low. Because some donors lacked HLA typing at each locus, the association tests relied only on the typed subset. In an earlier analysis of 587 of the donors, most TCR beta V segments appeared in productive rearrangements about 87% or about 30% of the time, broadly matching IMGT annotations. The authors suggested that the approach could potentially be extended to other disease states and immunological phenotypes. The study gave a list of under 200 TCR beta chains associated with cytomegalovirus.

V and J are trimmed by 2 bases and 5 bases, and the gene matches miss 7 bases of the junction. For CDR1 and CDR2, the germline V gene lists MNHNS and SASEGT. From cysteine to phenylalanine, the CDR3 is 15 amino acids long. Here the CDR3 DNA is all that survives: 45 bases in frame from base 1. In total, approximately 690 healthy bone marrow donors made up the cohort. At the time of sampling, every cohort member was nominally healthy, though immune exposures that went unrecorded were likely present. The donor was CMV seronegative and belonged to the group of over 300 seronegative cohort members. A peripheral blood sample was provided by each donor, and peripheral blood mononuclear cells were used for TCR beta sequencing. Genomic DNA extraction from the blood cell samples was performed with the Qiagen DNeasy Blood Extraction Kit. The method was the immunoSEQ multiplex PCR assay. The multiplex PCR relied on a mix of 60 forward primers for TCR Vbeta segments and 13 reverse primers for TCR Jbeta segments. The CDR3 region of rearranged TCR beta genes was amplified from genomic DNA with a multiplex PCR assay. Amplified TCR beta libraries were sequenced as 87-base-pair reads on the Illumina HiSeq System. The original methods were these. In a later analysis, some 80 million unique TCR beta chains were counted across the 500 to 850 repertoires, and roughly 11 million of these chains were shared by at least two donors. To remove PCR and sequencing errors, raw reads were error-corrected and collapsed into unique sequences using a nearest-neighbor algorithm that merged closely related sequences. Alignment of CDR3 sequences to IMGT reference sequences was used to assign V, D and J gene segments. For a sequence to be retained, a match of at least six nucleotides to both a V gene segment and a J gene segment was required. A rearrangement was called productive if the CDR3 had no stop codons and remained in frame with V and J, and every other rearrangement was called non-productive. Following IMGT convention, CDR3 was defined as the stretch from the second conserved V-encoded cysteine up to the conserved J-encoded phenylalanine. The earlier analysis of some 600 of the donors excluded sequences that lacked an unambiguous match to a single V gene segment. An earlier analysis of 550 to 650 of the donors classified V segments as functional when productive rearrangements were above 56.7% and as segregating when the standard deviation between donors was above 5%. A statistical classification framework was built for diagnosing cytomegalovirus status from the catalog of TCR beta chain sequences. In a later analysis, V and J genes were assigned by comparing TCR nucleotide sequences against IMGT/GENE-DB human TR gene sequences. The TCRdist pipeline was used in a later analysis to assign CDR3 sequences and most-parsimonious VDJ recombination scenarios. In a later analysis, every TCR beta chain was defined by the combination of its CDR3 amino acid sequence and its V-gene family, and reads without a unique V-gene family were dropped. In a later analysis, around 650 highly shared, low-generation-probability nucleotide sequences were removed to address suspected cross-contamination and a sequencing artifact. In a later analysis, a clonal expansion index for each public chain was calculated from normalized within-repertoire ranks of inferred template counts. Generation probabilities in a later analysis came from a VDJ recombination model fitted to out-of-frame rearrangements, and those results were checked against IGoR. In a later analysis, TCR-TCR, TCR-HLA and TCR-CMV co-occurrence was scored with hypergeometric tests, and a repertoire-size bias correction was applied to TCR pairs. False discovery rates were estimated in a later analysis by permuting HLA or CMV assignments 20 times. In a later analysis, co-occurring TCRs were grouped using DBSCAN, with TCRdist sequence similarity added in when clustering inside HLA-allele-positive subsets. Repertoires with fewer than 30,000 or more than 120,000 public chains were left out of co-occurrence clustering, as were four to six repertoires with anomalous nucleotide sharing. TCRdb mirrors the immuneACCESS table, restricted to in-frame sequences. Some clones are absent from its copies; in checked studies, under half trace to an unresolved V gene, and the reason for the others is unknown. That table supplies the V and J calls and clone size; D and trimming were determined from the DNA. The sample table contains roughly 150,000 clones; only one count was recorded for around 80% of them. Jointly, the top ten make up around 1% of the sample.

Turning to this clone: Its antigen target is currently unknown. No clone much larger than this one lies a single base away; base qualities are absent.

The receptor's source is a woman between 35 and 50 years old in good health and CMV-seronegative. The sequenced material came from PBMCs. The rearrangement joined TRBV6-1 to TRBJ1-2; 8 of the junction bases match TRBD1. The DNA sequence is as follows: TGTGCCAGCAGTGAAACCCGCGGACAGGGTTATGGCTACACCTTC. Its amino acids are CASSETRGQGYGYTF.